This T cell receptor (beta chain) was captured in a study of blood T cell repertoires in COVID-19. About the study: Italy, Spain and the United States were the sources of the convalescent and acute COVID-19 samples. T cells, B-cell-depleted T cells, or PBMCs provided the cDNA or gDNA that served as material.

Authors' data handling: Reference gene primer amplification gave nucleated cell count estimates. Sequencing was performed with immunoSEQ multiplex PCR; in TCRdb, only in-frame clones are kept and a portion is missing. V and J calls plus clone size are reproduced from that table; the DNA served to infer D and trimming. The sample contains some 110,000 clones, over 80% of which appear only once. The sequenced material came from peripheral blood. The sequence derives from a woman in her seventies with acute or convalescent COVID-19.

The CDR3 bases are TGTGCCACTGAAGAGAGTGACTATGGCTACACCTTC. This codes for CATEESDYGYTF. This chain connects TRBV7-9 to TRBJ1-2; no definite D call. CDR3 length: 12 amino acids. Per germline, CDR1 SEHNR and CDR2 FQNEAQ (reference sequence). Trimming took 10 bases from V and 3 from J, leaving 12 bases between them.